This entry lists 3 T cell receptor beta chains sequenced from one sample in a study of cytomegalovirus exposure and HLA in healthy donors. Primers: 60 Vbeta forward and 13 Jbeta reverse. Repertoires were generated with immunoSEQ multiplex PCR, while TCRdb's copy carries only in-frame clones and drops some. In the table there are 110,000 to 150,000 clones, more than 8% of which are singletons. Specimen: PBMCs. These receptors all stem from a man in his fifties or sixties in good health and CMV-seronegative.

V is TRBV4-2 and J is TRBJ1-5, with TRBD1 matching over 8 bases. Germline V gene sequence: CDR1 LGHNA, CDR2 YNFKEQ. The V and J ends lost 0 bases and 10 bases, in that order; junction bases with no gene match: 11. The CDR3 is 16 residues long. The CDR3 coding sequence is TGTGCCAGCAGCCAAGAAGTTGGCAGGGGGCAGGTTCCCCAGCATTTT. It is translated as CASSQEVGRGQVPQHF.

The chain is built from TRBV6-1 and TRBJ2-5, with 7 positions matching TRBD1. The CDR3 has 15 amino acids. The germline V gene encodes CDR1 MNHNS and CDR2 SASEGT. Losses at the gene ends were 7 bases for V and 10 bases for J; bases not matched to a gene: 18. CDR3 bases: TGTGCCAGCAACCACCCAGGAGTGGGACAGCGACACCAGTACTTC. It specifies CASNHPGVGQRHQYF.

This clone has only a few counts. The rearrangement uses TRBV20-1 and TRBJ2-1; D is unclear. Trimming pared 3 bases from V and 10 bases from J, leaving 10 bases between. This CDR3 spans 11 amino acids. Germline loops: CDR1 DFQATT, CDR2 SNEGSKA (reference sequence). CDR3 DNA sequence: TGCAGTGCTAGCGCCGCGATCGAGCAGTTCTTC. It is translated as CSASAAIEQFF.